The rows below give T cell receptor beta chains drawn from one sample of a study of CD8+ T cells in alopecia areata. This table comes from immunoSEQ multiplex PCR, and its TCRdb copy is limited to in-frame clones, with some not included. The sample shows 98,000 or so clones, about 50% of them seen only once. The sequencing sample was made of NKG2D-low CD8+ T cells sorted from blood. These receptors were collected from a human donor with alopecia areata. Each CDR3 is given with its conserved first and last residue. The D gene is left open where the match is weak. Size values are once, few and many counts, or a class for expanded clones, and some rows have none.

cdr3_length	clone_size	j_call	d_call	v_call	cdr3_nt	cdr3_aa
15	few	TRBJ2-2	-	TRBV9	TGTGCCACCAGTCCACGGGACACCAACACCGGGGAGCTGTTTTTT	CATSPRDTNTGELFF
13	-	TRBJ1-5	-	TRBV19	TGTGCCAGTAGTGTAGGGGGGTATCAGCCCCAGCATTTT	CASSVGGYQPQHF
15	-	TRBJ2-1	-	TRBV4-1	TGCGCCAGCAGCCAAGATCTCCCGGAGGGCAATGAGCAGTTCTTC	CASSQDLPEGNEQFF
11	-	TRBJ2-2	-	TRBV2	TGTGCCAGCGCTTCCAGCGGGGAGCTGTTTTTT	CASASSGELFF
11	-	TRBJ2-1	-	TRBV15	TGTGCCACCAGCACTTCCAATGAGCAGTTCTTC	CATSTSNEQFF
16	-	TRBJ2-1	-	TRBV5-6	TGTGCCAGCAGATTAAGCACACAGATCTCCTACAATGAGCAGTTCTTC	CASRLSTQISYNEQFF
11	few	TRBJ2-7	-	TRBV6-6	TGTGCCAGCAGTTACACCTCGGAGCAGTACTTC	CASSYTSEQYF
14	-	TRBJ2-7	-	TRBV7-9	TGTGCCAGCAGCTCCGAGCGGAAACACTACGAGCAGTACTTC	CASSSERKHYEQYF
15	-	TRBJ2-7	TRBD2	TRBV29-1	TGCAGCGTTGGTGAAATTAGCGGGAGCTCCTACGAGCAGTACTTC	CSVGEISGSSYEQYF
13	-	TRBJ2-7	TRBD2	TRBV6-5	TGTGCCAGCAGTTCGGGAGGATCCTACGAGCAGTACTTC	CASSSGGSYEQYF
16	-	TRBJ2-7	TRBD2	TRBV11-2	TGTGCCAGCAGCTCCCGACTAGCGGGGCGACCCTACGAGCAGTACTTC	CASSSRLAGRPYEQYF
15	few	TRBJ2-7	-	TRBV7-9	TGTGCCAGCAGCCCAGTTGGGGGGATGGCCCACGAGCAGTACTTC	CASSPVGGMAHEQYF
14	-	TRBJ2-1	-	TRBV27	TGTGCCAGCAGAACCCGGACCATTTGGGATGAGCAGTTCTTC	CASRTRTIWDEQFF
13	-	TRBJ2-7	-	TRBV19	TGTGCCAGTAGTGCCGCGGAGGGCTACGAGCAGTACTTC	CASSAAEGYEQYF
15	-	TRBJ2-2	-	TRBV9	TGTGCCAGCAGCGTAGGGTCCATAGATGGCGGGGAGCTGTTTTTT	CASSVGSIDGGELFF
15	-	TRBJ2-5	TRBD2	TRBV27	TGTGCCAGCAGTTTGCGCGGGAGGGCTGGAGAGACCCAGTACTTC	CASSLRGRAGETQYF
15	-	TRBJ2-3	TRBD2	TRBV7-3	TGTGCCAGCAGCGCTGGGGGGGATGGCGGAGATACGCAGTATTTT	CASSAGGDGGDTQYF
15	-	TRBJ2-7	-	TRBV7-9	TGTGCCAGCAGCTCATCGACGGGACCGTACTACGAGCAGTACTTC	CASSSSTGPYYEQYF
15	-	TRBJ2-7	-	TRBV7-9	TGTGCCAGCAGCTCCCCAGGAATGAGGTACTACGAGCAGTACTTC	CASSSPGMRYYEQYF
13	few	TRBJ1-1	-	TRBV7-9	TGTGCCAGCAGCTTAGGCTCGGGCACTGAAGCTTTCTTT	CASSLGSGTEAFF
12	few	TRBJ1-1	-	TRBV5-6	TGTGCCAGCAGCTTGGGAGACACTGAAGCTTTCTTT	CASSLGDTEAFF
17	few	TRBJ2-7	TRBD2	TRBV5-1	TGCGCCAGCAGCGACAAGACTAGCGGGTTCGATTACCACGAGCAGTACTTC	CASSDKTSGFDYHEQYF
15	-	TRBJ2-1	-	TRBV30	TGTGCCTGGAGAGGACGGACAAGCTCCTACAATGAGCAGTTCTTC	CAWRGRTSSYNEQFF
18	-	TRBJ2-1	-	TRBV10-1	TGCGCCAGCAGTTACCCACAGGGGGGGGCGGGCTCCTACAATGAGCAGTTCTTC	CASSYPQGGAGSYNEQFF
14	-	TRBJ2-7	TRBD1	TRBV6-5	TGTGCCAGCAGTTTCGGACAGGGAGGCTACGAGCAGTACTTC	CASSFGQGGYEQYF
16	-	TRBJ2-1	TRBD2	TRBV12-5	TGTGCTAGTGGACTCACTAGCGGGAGGGCCTACAATGAGCAGTTCTTC	CASGLTSGRAYNEQFF
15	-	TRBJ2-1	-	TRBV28	TGTGCCAGCAGTTTATCCTGGACAGAGTACAATGAGCAGTTCTTC	CASSLSWTEYNEQFF
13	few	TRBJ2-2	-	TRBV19	TGTGCCAGTAGTATGGAGGGGCCCGGGGAGCTGTTTTTT	CASSMEGPGELFF
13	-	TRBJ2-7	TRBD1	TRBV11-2	TGTGCCAGCAAGGACAGGGACAACTACGAGCAGTACTTC	CASKDRDNYEQYF
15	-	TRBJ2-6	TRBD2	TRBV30	TGTGCCGGAGGACTAGCGGGCCGTCGGGCCAACGTCCTGACTTTC	CAGGLAGRRANVLTF
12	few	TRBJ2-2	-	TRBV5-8	TGTGCCAGCAGCTTGAACACCGGGGAGCTGTTTTTT	CASSLNTGELFF
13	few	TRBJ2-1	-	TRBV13	TGTGCCAGCAGCTATTATAGGGGCAATGAGCAGTTCTTC	CASSYYRGNEQFF
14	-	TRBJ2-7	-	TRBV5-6	TGTGCCAGCAGCTTCGGAGGGTCCGCCTACGAGCAGTACTTC	CASSFGGSAYEQYF
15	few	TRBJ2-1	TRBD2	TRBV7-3	TGTGCCAGCAGCTCACTAGCGGGAGGGCCAAATGAGCAGTTCTTC	CASSSLAGGPNEQFF
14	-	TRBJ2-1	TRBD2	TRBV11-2	TGTGCCAGCAGCATAGCGGGATCCTACAATGAGCAGTTCTTC	CASSIAGSYNEQFF
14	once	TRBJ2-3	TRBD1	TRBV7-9	TGCGCCAGCAGCTTGGGACAGAGCACAGATACGCAGTATTTT	CASSLGQSTDTQYF
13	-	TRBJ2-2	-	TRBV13	TGTGCCAGCAGCTTAGGAAGCACCGGGGAGCTGTTTTTT	CASSLGSTGELFF
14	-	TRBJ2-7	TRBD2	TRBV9	TGTGCCAGCAGCGTAGGCGGGAGTCTAGACGAGCAGTACTTC	CASSVGGSLDEQYF
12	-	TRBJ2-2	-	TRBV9	TGTGCCAGCAGCCAAGGCCCGTTTGAGCTGTTTTTT	CASSQGPFELFF
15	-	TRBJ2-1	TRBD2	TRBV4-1	TGCGCCAGCAGCCCGGAGGCTAGCGGGAGGGCTGAGCAGTTCTTC	CASSPEASGRAEQFF
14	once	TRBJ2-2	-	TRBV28	TGTGCCAGCAGATTTGCGAGTCGGGCCGGGGAGCTGTTTTTT	CASRFASRAGELFF
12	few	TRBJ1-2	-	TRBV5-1	TGCGCCAGCAGCGGGCAGAACTATGGCTACACCTTC	CASSGQNYGYTF
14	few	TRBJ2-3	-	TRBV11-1	TGTGCCAGCAGCTACTCAGCAGGTCCAGATACGCAGTATTTT	CASSYSAGPDTQYF
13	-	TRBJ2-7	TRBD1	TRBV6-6	TGTGCCAGCATTCTCGACAGGGGAGACGAGCAGTACTTC	CASILDRGDEQYF
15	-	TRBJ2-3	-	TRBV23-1	TGCGCCAGCAGTCAATCAAGTACTAGCCCAGATACGCAGTATTTT	CASSQSSTSPDTQYF
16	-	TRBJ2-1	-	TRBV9	TGTGCCAGCAGCGTAGATGGGGCGAGCTCCTACAATGAGCAGTTCTTC	CASSVDGASSYNEQFF
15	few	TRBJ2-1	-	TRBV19	TGTGCCAGTAGTATAGACGGGACCTCCTACAATGAGCAGTTCTTC	CASSIDGTSYNEQFF
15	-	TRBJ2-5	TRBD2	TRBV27	TGTGCCAGCAGTTTAGGGTCTAGCGGGACGGGGACCCAGTACTTC	CASSLGSSGTGTQYF
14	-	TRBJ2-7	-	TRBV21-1	TGTGCCAGCAGCAACCGGGACAGGGGCCACGAGCAGTACTTC	CASSNRDRGHEQYF
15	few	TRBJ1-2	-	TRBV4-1	TGCGCCAGCAGCCAAGTATCAGCTTCTAACTATGGCTACACCTTC	CASSQVSASNYGYTF
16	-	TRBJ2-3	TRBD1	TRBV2	TGTGCCAGCAGGGACCTAGACAGGGGTCACACAGATACGCAGTATTTT	CASRDLDRGHTDTQYF
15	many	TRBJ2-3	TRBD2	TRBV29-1	TGCAGCGTTGAAGATGGGAGCGGGAGGCCAGATACGCAGTATTTT	CSVEDGSGRPDTQYF
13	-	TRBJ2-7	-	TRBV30	TGTGCCTGGAGTGTAATACACCCCTACGAGCAGTACTTC	CAWSVIHPYEQYF
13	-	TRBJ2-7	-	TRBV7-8	TGTGCCAGCAGCTTAGATAGTGCCTACGAGCAGTACTTC	CASSLDSAYEQYF
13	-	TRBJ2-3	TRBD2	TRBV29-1	TGCAGCGTTGAAGGCGGGAGTGCAGATACGCAGTATTTT	CSVEGGSADTQYF
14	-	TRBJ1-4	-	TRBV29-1	TGCAGCGTTGAAAGTACTCGGGGTAATGAAAAACTGTTTTTT	CSVESTRGNEKLFF